This T cell receptor (beta chain) was sequenced for a study of technical replicates of blood from a handful of donors. The repertoire was sequenced with immunoSEQ multiplex PCR; TCRdb's copy has only in-frame clones and lacks some. The profile shows around 61,000 clones, 70% to 90% of them singletons. Germline assignment: CDR1 SQVTM and CDR2 ANQGSEA. This CDR3 comprises 12 residues. Between the trimmed V and J ends, which lost 6 bases and 0 bases, there was a span of 8 bases. This TCR was recovered from a human donor in good health. Some clones in this sample may be carry-over from other donors' samples. Source material: PBMCs. The chain recombines TRBV29-1 with TRBJ1-1, with D perhaps TRBD1 (6 bases). The CDR3 spells CSVRTVNTEAFF. In DNA, the CDR3 is TGCAGCGTCCGGACAGTGAACACTGAAGCTTTCTTT.